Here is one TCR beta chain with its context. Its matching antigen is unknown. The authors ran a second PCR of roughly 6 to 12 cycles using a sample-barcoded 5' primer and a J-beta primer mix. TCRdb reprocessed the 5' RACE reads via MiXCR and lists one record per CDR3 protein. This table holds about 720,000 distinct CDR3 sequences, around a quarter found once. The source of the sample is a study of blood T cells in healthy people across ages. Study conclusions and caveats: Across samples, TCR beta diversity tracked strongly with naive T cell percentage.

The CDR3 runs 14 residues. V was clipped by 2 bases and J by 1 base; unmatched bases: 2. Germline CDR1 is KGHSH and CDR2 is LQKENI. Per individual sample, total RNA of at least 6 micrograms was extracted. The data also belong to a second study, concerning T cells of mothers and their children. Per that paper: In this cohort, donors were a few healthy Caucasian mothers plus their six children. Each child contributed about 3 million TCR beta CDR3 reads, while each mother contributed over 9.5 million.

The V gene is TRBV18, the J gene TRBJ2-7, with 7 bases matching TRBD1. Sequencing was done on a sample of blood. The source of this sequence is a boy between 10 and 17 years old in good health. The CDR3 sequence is CASSPLGQSYEQYF. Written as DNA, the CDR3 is TGTGCCAGCTCACCATTGGGACAGTCCTACGAGCAGTACTTC.